These 18 T cell receptor beta chains were all obtained from the same sample, sequenced in a study of blood T cell repertoires in COVID-19. Profiled with immunoSEQ multiplex PCR; TCRdb holds only in-frame clones, not every one. The sample includes 100,000 to 150,000 clones, 70% to 90% seen only once; the top ten take around 4.2%. Sequenced input: peripheral blood. These TCRs come from a man in his forties with acute or convalescent COVID-19.

The CDR3 loop reads CASSATSGYYGEQYF. The CDR3 DNA reads as TGTGCCAGCAGCGCCACTAGCGGATACTACGGCGAGCAGTACTTC. This rearrangement joins TRBV9 to TRBJ2-7, with 8 bases aligning to TRBD2. Germline V gives CDR1 SGDLS, CDR2 YYNGEE. The CDR3 has 15 amino acids. The junction had 11 bases not matched to a gene; V was cut back by 3 bases and J by 6 bases.

The chain links TRBV21-1 to TRBJ1-4; the table gives TRBD1 as D, unverified against the DNA. TRBV21-1 is marked as a pseudogene. This CDR3 is built from 19 residues. The CDR3 bases are TGTGCCAGCAGCCGTCGGACCGGGACAGGGGGCGCAGGTAATGAAAAACTGTTTTTT. It translates to CASSRRTGTGGAGNEKLFF.

This chain joins TRBV7-8 and TRBJ1-5; tentatively, D is TRBD1 (5 bases). The CDR3 is 15 residues long. V was trimmed by 2 bases and J by 1 base, leaving 9 bases between them. In germline, CDR1 is SGHVS, CDR2 FQNEAQ. The CDR3 coding sequence is TGTGCCAGCAGCTTACGACAGTACAGCAATCAGCCCCAGCATTTT. It translates to CASSLRQYSNQPQHF.

The genes are TRBV7-9 and TRBJ2-6; possible D gene TRBD2, 5 bases. The CDR3 has 19 residues. Germline CDR1 reads SEHNR; CDR2 reads FQNEAQ (reference sequence). Trimming removed 2 bases at V and 4 bases at J, with 21 bases between. The CDR3 region is CASSLSLAGMGSGANVLTF. The CDR3 bases are TGTGCCAGCAGCTTAAGCCTAGCCGGTATGGGTTCCGGGGCCAACGTCCTGACTTTC. The variable domain in full, completed from reference TRBV7-9 and TRBJ2-6, reads DTGVSQNPRHKITKRGQNVTFRCDPISEHNRLYWYRQTLGQGPEFLTYFQNEAQLEKSRLLSDRFSAERPKGSFSTLEIQRTEQGDSAMYLCASSLSLAGMGSGANVLTFGAGSRLTVL.

The rearrangement links TRBV6-5 to TRBJ2-7, with 10 positions matching TRBD1. In germline, CDR1 is MNHEY, CDR2 SVGAGI. V shed 5 bases, J shed 3 bases, and the junction held 7 bases outside the gene matches. CDR3 length: 15 amino acids. The CDR3 here is CASSPRQGAFYEQYF. CDR3 nucleotide sequence: TGTGCCAGCAGTCCTCGACAGGGGGCATTCTACGAGCAGTACTTC.

The chain links TRBV5-8 to TRBJ1-1, with a tentative D call TRBD1 (5 bases). This CDR3 has 14 amino acids. Germline V CDR1 and CDR2: SGHTS, YDEGEE. The V gene lost 0 bases and the J gene lost 5 bases, with 11 bases spanning the gap. The CDR3 DNA reads TGTGCCAGCAGCTTGGTATGGGGGGAAACTGAAGCTTTCTTT. As protein: CASSLVWGETEAFF. The whole variable domain, remainder taken from reference TRBV5-8 and TRBJ1-1, is EAGVTQSPTHLIKTRGQQATLRCSPISGHTSVYWYQQALGLGLQFLLWYDEGEERNRGNFPPRFSGRQFPNYSSELNVNALELEDSALYLCASSLVWGETEAFFGQGTRLTVV.

In the case of this clone: The germline gene is not matched at one end of the junction; a read error may be the cause. The chain employs TRBV7-7 and TRBJ2-2, with TRBD2 matching over 9 bases. CDR1 SSHAT and CDR2 FNYEAQ come from the germline V gene (reference sequence). This CDR3 is 16 amino acids long. The CDR3 region has the DNA TGTGCTAGCAGCCGGGCGGGGGGGCCGGGGACCGGGGAGCTGTTTTTT. Translated: CASSRAGGPGTGELFF.

This clone has just one count. The chain carries TRBV10-2 and TRBJ2-2, with 11 bases aligning to TRBD2. This CDR3 region has 16 residues. Germline V gene sequence: CDR1 WSHSY, CDR2 SAAADI. V trimming: 3 bases; J trimming: 4 bases; junction bases outside the gene matches: 4. In DNA form, the CDR3 reads TGCGCCAGCAGTGAAACTAGCGGGGGCGGCACCGGGGAGCTGTTTTTT. Protein sequence: CASSETSGGGTGELFF.

For the CDR3, the DNA is TGTGCCAGTACTGACACCTATCAGCCCCAGCATTTT. Translation gives CASTDTYQPQHF. This rearrangement joins TRBV19 to TRBJ1-5; D is unclear. Germline V gene data show CDR1 as LNHDA and CDR2 as SQIVND (reference sequence). V was clipped by 7 bases and J by 5 bases, with 9 bases between them. This CDR3 spans 12 amino acids.

This clone came up once. The V and J genes are TRBV2 and TRBJ2-6, with 7 bases matching TRBD1. The CDR3 contains 16 residues. With 8 bases clipped from V and 3 bases from J, the junction kept 10 bases outside the gene matches. Germline-derived CDR1 and CDR2 are SNHLY and FYNNEI. The chain's CDR3 is CASDTGTVGGANVLTF. The CDR3 coding sequence is TGTGCCAGCGATACCGGGACAGTTGGTGGGGCCAACGTCCTGACTTTC.

The chain couples TRBV19 to TRBJ1-1; no firm D call. The CDR3 loop spans 15 amino acids. The germline V and J ends were trimmed by 1 base and 4 bases, with 13 bases remaining between them. Germline CDR1 reads LNHDA; CDR2 reads SQIVND (reference sequence). For the CDR3, the DNA is TGTGCCAGTAGTATAGGCGGGATGGGAGGCACTGAAGCTTTCTTT. This translates into CASSIGGMGGTEAFF.

J is TRBJ1-1 and V is TRBV7-2, with 7 bases aligning to TRBD1. The germline gives CDR1 SGHTA, CDR2 FQGNSA. The ends lost 1 base at V and 7 bases at J; junction bases unmatched: 3. This CDR3 contains 13 residues. The CDR3, as DNA: TGTGCCAGCAGCTTAGGTCAGGGGGGTGAAGCTTTCTTT. It is translated as CASSLGQGGEAFF.

V and J are TRBV5-1 and TRBJ2-2; 7 nucleotides agree with TRBD2. From germline, CDR1 is SGHRS and CDR2 YFSETQ. With V trimmed by 0 bases and J by 6 bases, 5 bases remained unmatched. The CDR3 spans 15 residues. The DNA for the CDR3 is TGCGCCAGCAGCTTGGCGGGGGGAAAATCCGGGGAGCTGTTTTTT. Translating gives CASSLAGGKSGELFF.

J is TRBJ2-3 and V is TRBV7-8; D not certain. V lost 2 bases to trimming and J lost 5 bases, with 17 bases between them. The CDR3 length is 16 residues. Germline CDR1 reads SGHVS; CDR2 reads FQNEAQ. The CDR3 sequence: CASSLRQVLGRDTQYF. Written as DNA, the CDR3 is TGTGCCAGCAGCTTAAGGCAGGTACTCGGTAGAGATACGCAGTATTTT.

This clone was found once. For the CDR3, the DNA is TGTGCCAGCTCCCTCATGGGGGGGCGAGGTGAAAAACTGTTTTTT. Amino acids: CASSLMGGRGEKLFF. V and J are TRBV18 and TRBJ1-4; D is perhaps TRBD1 (6 bases). Germline CDR1 and CDR2: KGHSH and LQKENI. The CDR3 loop spans 15 amino acids. V lost 6 bases and J lost 7, with 18 bases in between.

This sequence joins TRBV11-2 and TRBJ2-7, with 12 bases aligning to TRBD2. The ends lost 4 bases at V and 7 bases at J; junction bases unmatched: 8. The CDR3 consists of 15 residues. CDR1 SGHAT and CDR2 FQNNGV come from the germline V gene. The CDR3 sequence is CASSYSSGRAWEQYF. The CDR3, as DNA: TGTGCCAGCAGCTACTCTAGCGGGAGGGCCTGGGAGCAGTACTTC.

This clone has only one observation. The DNA of the CDR3 is TGTGCCTGGACCCAGGACAGCTCTGGAAACACCATATATTTT. Its protein is CAWTQDSSGNTIYF. The chain uses TRBV30 and TRBJ1-3, with a tentative D call TRBD1 (6 bases). In germline, CDR1 is GTSNPN, CDR2 SVGIG (reference sequence). V was pared by 4 bases and J by 0 bases, with 10 bases between. CDR3 length: 14 amino acids.

The count of this clone is one. This sequence joins TRBV3-1 (or the pseudogene TRBV3-2) and TRBJ2-1; 14 bases agree with TRBD2. CDR3 length: 14 amino acids. The V gene's germline CDR1 is LGHDT and CDR2 YNNKEL (reference sequence). With 6 bases clipped from V and 8 bases from J, the junction kept 3 bases outside the gene matches. The CDR3 DNA sequence: TGTGCCAGCAGTGGGACTAGCGGGAGCGATGAGCAGTTCTTC. It is translated as CASSGTSGSDEQFF.